This TCR beta chain was sequenced in a study of blood T cell repertoires in COVID-19. Study overall: The samples span acute and convalescent COVID-19 from the United States, Italy and Spain. PBMCs, B-cell-depleted T cells, or T cells provided the cDNA or gDNA that made up the material.

Per the original data handling: Counts of nucleated cells, estimated from reference gene primer amplification, were obtained. Clones were sequenced by immunoSEQ multiplex PCR, and TCRdb holds only the in-frame ones, with some missing. V and J calls and clone size are as listed in that table; D and trimming were resolved from the DNA. The table records about 110,000 clones, 70% to 90% of them present only once. V lost 5 bases and J 2 bases, leaving 15 bases between the germline ends. Germline values: CDR1 SGHTA, CDR2 FQGTGA. The CDR3 loop spans 15 amino acids. The chain has TRBV7-3 and TRBJ1-2; possibly TRBD1 for D (5 bases). The sequenced material came from peripheral blood. The origin of this receptor is a human donor in a cohort sampled during active COVID-19. The CDR3 here is CASSPGGGVNYGYTF. CDR3 in DNA: TGTGCCAGCAGCCCCGGGGGGGGAGTGAACTATGGCTACACCTTC.